These 18 T cell receptor beta chains were sequenced from one sample in a study of cytomegalovirus exposure and HLA in healthy donors. Vbeta (60) and Jbeta (13) primers were used in the PCR. Sequenced by immunoSEQ multiplex PCR; TCRdb stores in-frame clones only, minus some. The profile shows roughly 160,000 clones, around 79% of them singletons. The sample taken for sequencing was PBMCs. Receptors were obtained from a female donor in good health and CMV-seronegative.

V is TRBV10-1 and J is TRBJ2-3, with D unresolved. The V end lost 0 bases, the J end lost 5 bases, and 9 bases lay between the germline ends. This CDR3 region has 14 residues. The germline gives CDR1 WNHNN, CDR2 SYGVQD (reference sequence). Written as DNA, the CDR3 is TGCGCCAGCAGTGAGTCGGCAGCAGGAGATACGCAGTATTTT. This gives the protein CASSESAAGDTQYF.

V usage is TRBV7-2 and J usage is TRBJ2-7, with 8 bases that match TRBD2. CDR3 size: 15 residues. With V trimmed by 5 bases and J by 2 bases, 8 bases remained unmatched. The V gene's germline CDR1 is SGHTA and CDR2 FQGNSA. CDR3 DNA: TGTGCCAGCAGCCAACAACTAGCGGCCCCCTACGAGCAGTACTTC. This gives the protein CASSQQLAAPYEQYF.

The V and J genes are TRBV6-5 and TRBJ1-2; 7 nucleotides line up with TRBD1. V shed 7 bases, J shed 5 bases, and the junction held 7 bases outside the gene matches. The germline gives CDR1 MNHEY, CDR2 SVGAGI. This CDR3 contains 13 residues. CDR3 protein: CASTQGQPYGYTF. DNA for the CDR3: TGTGCCAGCACCCAGGGACAGCCTTATGGCTACACCTTC.

The rearrangement joins TRBV9 to TRBJ2-3, with 9 bases fitting TRBD2. This CDR3 is 14 amino acids long. Germline CDR1 reads SGDLS; CDR2 reads YYNGEE. V gave up 4 bases and J gave up 1 base; unmatched junction bases: 1. CDR3 amino acids: CASSWTSGTDTQYF. The CDR3 region has the DNA TGTGCCAGCAGCTGGACTAGCGGCACAGATACGCAGTATTTT.

The chain joins TRBV7-3 to TRBJ2-5; D is perhaps TRBD2 (5 bases). The V gene's germline CDR1 is SGHTA and CDR2 FQGTGA. The CDR3 sequence is 14 residues long. The V and J ends lost 0 bases and 7 bases respectively, with 12 bases between them. CDR3 residues: CASSLTRGPVTQYF. Written as DNA, the CDR3 is TGTGCCAGCAGCTTAACCCGGGGTCCGGTGACCCAGTACTTC.

The J gene is TRBJ2-2, the V gene TRBV10-1; possibly TRBD1 for D (5 bases). V was pared by 0 bases and J by 5 bases, with 13 bases between. CDR3 length: 16 residues. The V gene's germline CDR1 is WNHNN and CDR2 SYGVQD (reference sequence). This CDR3 reads CASSESRGAATGELFF. The CDR3 DNA sequence: TGCGCCAGCAGTGAGTCAAGGGGTGCGGCGACCGGGGAGCTGTTTTTT.

The V and J genes are TRBV6-6 and TRBJ2-5; 7 nucleotides align to TRBD2. J was trimmed by 0 bases and V by 0 bases; bases with no gene match: 1. This CDR3 region has 15 residues. The germline gives CDR1 MNHNY, CDR2 SVGAGI (reference sequence). The CDR3 DNA reads TGTGCCAGCAGTTACTCGGGGGGGTACCAAGAGACCCAGTACTTC. Amino acid sequence: CASSYSGGYQETQYF.

This chain connects TRBV11-2 to TRBJ2-7; 10 nucleotides agree with TRBD2. The length of the CDR3 is 15 residues. Trimming at V came to 0 bases and at J to 5 bases, leaving 4 bases not matched to a gene. Germline loops: CDR1 SGHAT, CDR2 FQNNGV. CDR3 DNA: TGTGCCAGCAGCTTAGATCAGACTAGCGGGCACGAGCAGTACTTC. Protein: CASSLDQTSGHEQYF.

The genes are TRBV19 and TRBJ2-3; D remains ambiguous. V gave up 4 bases and J gave up 9 bases, with 20 bases separating them. The germline CDR1 and CDR2 sequences are LNHDA and SQIVND (reference sequence). The CDR3 extends over 15 amino acids. The CDR3 reads CASSTPRQAQETQYF. Written as DNA, the CDR3 is TGTGCCAGTAGTACCCCACGTCAGGCGCAAGAGACGCAGTATTTT.

The chain joins TRBV15 to TRBJ2-7; 9 positions agree with TRBD2. Trimming cost V 3 bases and J 5 bases; bases outside gene matches: 17. Germline CDR1 LNHNV, CDR2 YYDKDF (reference sequence). This CDR3 has 18 amino acids. The CDR3 DNA reads as TGTGCCACCAGCAGTGGGGGGAGCGGGAGGCCGCGGCCCCACGAGCAGTACTTC. Translation: CATSSGGSGRPRPHEQYF.

A few counts support this clone. This chain links TRBV19 with TRBJ2-1, with D perhaps matching TRBD1 (5 bases). Germline CDR1 and CDR2: LNHDA and SQIVND (reference sequence). Trimming took off 2 bases at V and 0 bases at J, with 23 bases between the two ends. CDR3 size: 20 residues. The DNA of the CDR3 is TGTGCCAGTAGTATATTACCGATCTGGAAGGGGCGAAGCTCCTACAATGAGCAGTTCTTC. It codes for CASSILPIWKGRSSYNEQFF.

This clone has just a few counts. This chain joins TRBV18 and TRBJ1-5; 7 bases line up with TRBD1. In germline, CDR1 is KGHSH, CDR2 LQKENI. This CDR3 spans 14 amino acids. With 4 bases clipped from V and 8 bases from J, the junction kept 8 bases outside the gene matches. The CDR3 DNA follows: TGTGCCAGCTCACTCGACAGGGCGGGCAAGCCCCAGCATTTT. This codes for CASSLDRAGKPQHF.

The chain joins TRBV18 to TRBJ1-2, with 7 bases that match TRBD1. The V gene end was trimmed by 4 bases and the J gene end by 4 bases; junction bases not matched to a gene: 9. CDR1 is KGHSH and CDR2 is LQKENI in the germline V gene. The CDR3 runs to 15 residues. The CDR3 DNA is TGTGCCAGCTCACTAGGGGACAGCCTAACCTATGGCTACACCTTC. It specifies CASSLGDSLTYGYTF.

The chain employs TRBV9 and TRBJ2-1; 8 nucleotides match TRBD2. The CDR3 consists of 13 residues. Germline trimming cut 4 bases from V and 12 bases from J; bases unmatched to any gene: 9. Germline CDR1 SGDLS, CDR2 YYNGEE. The CDR3: CASSPPGGSRQFF. The CDR3 nucleotides are TGTGCCAGCAGCCCCCCGGGGGGGAGTAGGCAGTTCTTC.

CDR3 sequence reads: CASSSTGTGAYEQYF. The CDR3 DNA reads as TGTGCCAGCAGTTCTACCGGGACAGGGGCCTACGAGCAGTACTTC. The chain couples TRBV27 to TRBJ2-5, with 10 bases matching TRBD1. Gene TRBJ2-7 matches the end of the DNA better, so the J call may be wrong. This CDR3 spans 15 amino acids. Germline V CDR1 and CDR2: MNHEY, SMNVEV (reference sequence).

The chain carries TRBV4-3 and TRBJ2-7; 7 bases fit TRBD2. This CDR3 comprises 14 residues. The V segment lost 3 bases and the J segment 0 bases; nucleotides outside the gene matches: 2. The V gene's germline CDR1 is LGHNA and CDR2 YSLEER. In DNA form, the CDR3 reads TGCGCCAGCAGCCAGGGGGAGGGCTCCTACGAGCAGTACTTC. It specifies CASSQGEGSYEQYF.

CDR3 residues: CASIGTTNTGELFF. In DNA form, the CDR3 reads TGCGCCAGCATTGGGACAACGAACACCGGGGAGCTGTTTTTT. This rearrangement joins TRBV5-1 to TRBJ2-2; the D gene is possibly TRBD1 (6 bases). CDR1 and CDR2 (germline): SGHRS, YFSETQ. The CDR3 loop spans 14 amino acids. With 6 bases removed from V and 0 bases from J, the gap between germline ends came to 9 bases. The full variable domain, its missing parts supplied by reference TRBV5-1 and TRBJ2-2, is KAGVTQTPRYLIKTRGQQVTLSCSPISGHRSVSWYQQTPGQGLQFLFEYFSETQRNKGNFPGRFSGRQFSNSRSEMNVSTLELGDSALYLCASIGTTNTGELFFGEGSRLTVL.

This clone was picked up a small number of times. The chain joins TRBV9 to TRBJ2-1, with D maybe TRBD2 (6 bases). V was shortened by 0 bases and J by 5 bases, with 12 bases between the two germline ends. Germline CDR1 is SGDLS and CDR2 is YYNGEE. The CDR3 totals 15 residues. CDR3 in amino acids: CASSVGGGWHNEQFF. The CDR3 bases are TGTGCCAGCAGCGTAGGAGGAGGGTGGCACAATGAGCAGTTCTTC. The entire variable domain, with the rest obtained from reference TRBV9 and TRBJ2-1, is as follows: DSGVTQTPKHLITATGQRVTLRCSPRSGDLSVYWYQQSLDQGLQFLIQYYNGEERAKGNILERFSAQQFPDLHSELNLSSLELGDSALYFCASSVGGGWHNEQFFGPGTRLTVL.